These T cell receptor beta chains were read from a single sample in a study of shared T cell receptors in the human thymus. The protocol was immunoSEQ multiplex PCR, while the TCRdb copy is restricted to in-frame clones and leaves out a portion. The table lists roughly 550,000 clones, more than 75% of them singletons. These same data were also listed under a study on human thymus T cells.

Sequencing was performed on thymocytes. The receptors originated from a boy under two years old with a congenital heart defect. Each CDR3 is given with its conserved first and last residue. A D gene is named only where the DNA matches it firmly. The size field is filled for only some rows; it gives once, few, many or a size class.

d_call clone_size j_call v_call cdr3_nt cdr3_aa
- - TRBJ1-5 TRBV7-6 TGTGCCAGCAGTTCAGGGGCAAGGGCGAGGGACGGTAGCAATCAGCCCCAGCATTTT CASSSGARARDGSNQPQHF
- - TRBJ2-1 TRBV5-1 TGCGCCAGCAGCTGTAACAATGAGCAGTTCTTC CASSCNNEQFF
TRBD2 - TRBJ2-3 TRBV13 TGTGCCAGCAGCCAAACTAGCGAACCACCCACAGATACGCAGTATTTT CASSQTSEPPTDTQYF
- - TRBJ2-7 TRBV11-2 TGTGCCAGCAGCTTACGGATGGGCGTCGAGCAGTACTTC CASSLRMGVEQYF
TRBD2 - TRBJ2-1 TRBV2 TGTGCCAGCAGTGTAGCGGGGCCCTACAATGAGCAGTTCTTC CASSVAGPYNEQFF
TRBD2 - TRBJ2-1 TRBV28 TGTGCCAGCAGTAAAGATGGTAGGGCTAGCGGGATCTCCTACAATGAGCAGTTCTTC CASSKDGRASGISYNEQFF
TRBD1 - TRBJ1-4 TRBV28 TGTGCCAGCAGTGGGACAGGGATTCCTTCCGGAAGCGAAAAACTGTTTTTT CASSGTGIPSGSEKLFF
TRBD2 - TRBJ2-7 TRBV9 TGTGCCAGCAGCCCCCTAGCGGGAGGTTTGTACGAGCAGTACTTC CASSPLAGGLYEQYF
- - TRBJ1-1 TRBV6-5 TGTGCCAGCAGTTACGGACGGACAGTGAACACTGAAGCTTTCTTT CASSYGRTVNTEAFF
TRBD2 few TRBJ2-5 TRBV19 TGTGCCAGTAGTAGTATACTAGCGGGGCAAGAGACCCAGTACTTC CASSSILAGQETQYF
- - TRBJ2-3 TRBV6-6 TGTGCCATCCGCCCGGAGCCCGGCACAGATACGCAGTATTTT CAIRPEPGTDTQYF
TRBD1 - TRBJ2-7 TRBV4-1 TGCGCCAGCAGCCAAGATAGGGGGAGGTCGGGGACAGGTCCCTCCTACGAGCAGTACTTC CASSQDRGRSGTGPSYEQYF